Listed here is a single T cell receptor beta chain. This sample was taken from a study of blood T cell repertoires in COVID-19. About the study: Acute and convalescent COVID-19 samples came from the United States, Italy and Spain. T cells, B-cell-depleted T cells, or PBMCs supplied cDNA or gDNA.

CDR1 SGHVS and CDR2 FNYEAQ come from the germline V gene. The V gene lost 2 bases and the J gene lost 0 bases, with 14 bases spanning the gap. This CDR3 comprises 17 residues. Authors' data handling: From reference gene primer amplification, estimates of nucleated cell counts were derived. TCRdb's copy holds only in-frame clones and misses some; the assay was immunoSEQ multiplex PCR. Clone size and the V and J calls come from that table; the DNA yielded D and trimming. The data show about 220,000 clones, 86% seen once. Cohorts were based on clinical histories the participants reported. The chain combines TRBV7-6 with TRBJ2-1; D not resolved. Sequencing was carried out using PBMCs or T cells enriched from blood (not recorded which). This sequence originates from a woman aged 40 to 49 with acute COVID-19. CDR3 DNA sequence: TGTGCCAGCAGCTTAAAGGCCAGGATCAGCTCCTACAATGAGCAGTTCTTC. As protein: CASSLKARISSYNEQFF.